This is a list of T cell receptor beta chains from one sample in a study of blood T cell repertoires in COVID-19. Produced via immunoSEQ multiplex PCR; TCRdb's table is partial and in-frame only. The table shows 200,000 to 250,000 clones, with roughly four fifths occurring only once. The sample was peripheral blood. The origin of the receptors is a woman between 40 and 50 years old with acute or convalescent COVID-19. Each CDR3 is given without its conserved first and last residue.

v_gene | len | CDR3aa
TRBV19 | 9 | ASSLAGELF
TRBV4-3 | 13 | ASSPSRQYNQPQH
TRBV9 | 13 | ASSVDSRRDTEAF
TRBV6-5 | 9 | ASTRAGEQY
TRBV7-8 | 13 | ASSSARTGTHEQY
TRBV27 | 12 | ASSLLGQGSEQY
TRBV19 | 14 | ASSVGRGPPNQPQH
TRBV4-1 | 16 | ASSQDQFGDPSNQPQH
TRBV27 | 13 | ASSPGTPERYGYT
TRBV9 | 13 | ASSVGPRKEDEQF
TRBV6-5 | 12 | ASRVGQGEGEQF
TRBV21-1 | 14 | ASRAAGQMNTGELF
TRBV5-1 | 16 | ASSRPTGGAVNDSPLH
TRBV6-2/TRBV6-3 | 10 | ASSHQRTEAF
TRBV5-1 | 13 | ASSPSAGSTDTQY
TRBV5-1 | 12 | ASGLLSAANTQY
TRBV7-8 | 11 | ASSGQGYYGYT
TRBV5-1 | 13 | ASSLAKYDTGELF
TRBV3-1/TRBV3-2 | 11 | ASSPDRDYGYT
TRBV11-1 | 14 | ASSFGTSGPTDTQY
TRBV7-3 | 13 | ASSLIRQFNTEAF
TRBV4-1 | 13 | ASTQKELGAYEQY
TRBV10-3 | 14 | ATSGRGDTSNQPQH
TRBV18 | 12 | ASSPQGLGNTIY
TRBV7-3 | 13 | ASSPHRGTGNEQF
TRBV2 | 12 | ASGAKGGTFGYT
TRBV7-9 | 13 | ASSLGGETNEKLF
TRBV6-5 | 11 | ASSQKGDLAAY
TRBV20-1 | 12 | SASRDSLNQPQH